This record concerns one TCR beta chain sequence. The table came from immunoSEQ multiplex PCR; TCRdb's copy has only in-frame clones and leaves some out. The table lists tens of thousands of clones, over 75% of them singletons. Trimming took 6 bases from V and 0 from J, leaving 12 bases between them. The V gene's germline CDR1 is MNHNS and CDR2 SASEGT. The CDR3 runs 14 residues. This entry belongs to a study of radiation and T cells in renal cell carcinoma. The time point denotes: baseline pretreatment blood. The treatment: 15 Gy SBRT to primary tumor, nephrectomy 4 weeks later. Blood was sampled at baseline, 2 weeks and 4 weeks after SBRT. The patient's renal cell carcinoma had clear cell pathology.

The source material was blood, sampled from a patient whose treatment included radiotherapy and nephrectomy. The V call is TRBV6-1, the J call TRBJ2-7, with D perhaps TRBD2 (5 bases). The clonotype originates from a man aged 60 to 69 with renal cell carcinoma. The CDR3 coding sequence is TGTGCCAGCAGCACCGGGATTTTCTCCTACGAGCAGTACTTC. Its translation is CASSTGIFSYEQYF.